This T cell receptor beta chain was sequenced during a study of tumor-infiltrating lymphocytes in glioblastoma multiforme. Study results and limitations: Unequal TCR RNA per T cell might skew measured clone sizes.

Concerning this clonotype: Its specificity is not known. A read error may account for a junction end that differs from germline.

Three nested ARM-PCR rounds with V-beta and C-beta primers built TCRB libraries. TCRdb re-analysed the multiplex PCR reads in MiXCR, keeping a single row per CDR3 protein. In the table there are about 15,000 distinct CDR3 sequences, 60% to 75% of which are singletons. Germline loops: CDR1 DFQATT, CDR2 SNEGSKA (reference sequence). The CDR3 spans 14 residues. This rearrangement joins TRBV20-1 to TRBJ2-2; TRBD2 is a possible D gene (7 bases). Sequencing was done on a sample of brain tumor tissue. This sequence originates from a male donor with glioblastoma. The chain's CDR3 is CSAGKGGADGELFF. Here the CDR3 DNA reads TGCAGTGCAGGGAAAGGGGGGGCCGACGGGGAGCTATTTTTT.